This entry lists 27 T cell receptor beta chains sequenced from one sample in a study of breast tumors, draining lymph nodes, adjacent tissues. One entry per CDR3 protein results from TCRdb running MiXCR on the multiplex PCR reads. The sample has around 150,000 distinct CDR3 sequences, about 20% seen once. Axillary draining lymph nodes of breast cancer patients supplied the node samples. The material sequenced was axillary lymph node tissue. Receptors were obtained from a female donor with breast cancer. Some clones in this sample may be carry-over from other donors' samples.

This clonotype showed up many times. The rearrangement uses TRBV7-2 and TRBJ2-7; possible D gene TRBD1, 6 bases. The CDR3 has 14 amino acids. Germline assignment: CDR1 SGHTA and CDR2 FQGNSA. Trimming stripped 1 base from V and 10 bases from J, with 17 bases between. CDR3 bases: TGTGCCAGCAGCTTAGACCGGACAGTCGGGTTTCAGTACTTC. Translating it yields CASSLDRTVGFQYF.

Comment on this clonotype: A much larger clone differs by one base, so this may be a read error. The V and J genes are TRBV9 and TRBJ2-2; D is perhaps TRBD2 (6 bases). The germline gives CDR1 SGDLS, CDR2 YYNGEE. The CDR3 has 14 residues. Written as DNA, the CDR3 is TGTGCCAGCACAGCCGGGAGTAACACCGGGGGGCTGTTTTTT. Translating it yields CASTAGSNTGGLFF.

This clonotype was seen repeatedly, ten times or more. The CDR3 DNA reads TGTGCCAGCAGTCCCCTAGGAATCTCCTACGAGCAGTACTTC. This codes for CASSPLGISYEQYF. The chain has TRBV6-5 and TRBJ2-7, with D uncertain. Germline V lookup: CDR1 MNHEY, CDR2 SVGAGI. V lost 5 bases, J lost 0 bases, and 11 bases lay in between. The CDR3 extends over 14 amino acids.

A few counts support this clonotype. A read error may explain this, as a much larger clone is one base away. The chain uses TRBV5-1 and TRBJ2-7; D might be TRBD2 (5 bases). Germline-derived CDR1 and CDR2 are SGHRS and YFSETQ. The CDR3 extends over 17 amino acids. Here the CDR3 reads CASSSNSLAVTSYGQYF. CDR3 DNA: TGCGCCAGCAGCTCAAATTCCCTAGCTGTAACCTCCTACGGGCAGTACTTC.

In its sample, this clonotype was seen many times. The chain links TRBV20-1 to TRBJ2-1; D call uncertain. V dropped 0 bases and J dropped 5 bases, with 14 bases sitting between them. This CDR3 spans 15 amino acids. CDR1 is DFQATT, CDR2 SNEGSKA, per germline (reference sequence). The chain's CDR3 is CSARDDRAPDNEQFF. CDR3 bases: TGCAGTGCTAGAGATGATCGGGCCCCCGACAATGAGCAGTTCTTC.

This clonotype was counted at least ten times. The chain joins TRBV7-8 to TRBJ2-7; the D gene could be TRBD1 or TRBD2 (5 bases each). Trimming removed 5 bases from V and 0 bases from J, with 11 bases in between. The CDR3 length is 14 residues. Germline V gene lookup returns CDR1 SGHVS and CDR2 FQNEAQ. The DNA for the CDR3 is TGTGCCAGCAGCAGCCGGGACGGCTCCTACGAGCAGTACTTC. Encoded protein: CASSSRDGSYEQYF.

This clonotype was seen only once. One end of the junction varies from germline; a read error may be responsible. The genes are TRBV6-5 and TRBJ2-4; the match to TRBD2 covers 8 bases. Germline loops: CDR1 MNHEY, CDR2 SVGAGI. The CDR3 spans 16 residues. The CDR3 region has the DNA TGTGCCAGCAGTTACTCAGCGGGAGCCGGCAAAAGCATTCAGTACTTC. Translating it yields CASSYSAGAGKSIQYF.

This clonotype was counted many times. The CDR3 loop is CASSLTVFETQYF. The CDR3 DNA sequence: TGCGCCAGCAGCCTCACAGTGTTTGAGACCCAGTACTTC. V usage is TRBV4-3 and J usage is TRBJ2-5, with D unresolved. The germline V gene has CDR1 LGHNA and CDR2 YSLEER. Between the trimmed V and J ends, which lost 4 bases and 5 bases, there was a span of 11 bases. The CDR3 contains 13 residues.

A few counts support this clonotype. The rearrangement joins TRBV28 to TRBJ1-4, with D maybe TRBD1 (5 bases). The CDR3 runs 14 residues. The V end lost 3 bases, the J end lost 7 bases, and 12 bases lay between the germline ends. The germline gives CDR1 MDHEN, CDR2 SYDVKM. CDR3 DNA: TGTGCCAGCAGTTTTGGGGGTCTGGGTGAAAAACTGTTTTTT. Its protein is CASSFGGLGEKLFF. The full variable domain, its missing parts supplied by reference TRBV28 and TRBJ1-4, is DVKVTQSSRYLVKRTGEKVFLECVQDMDHENMFWYRQDPGLGLRLIYFSYDVKMKEKGDIPEGYSVSREKKERFSLILESASTNQTSMYLCASSFGGLGEKLFFGSGTQLSVL.

Regarding this clonotype: It is likely a read error, because the conserved phenylalanine at the end of the CDR3 is missing. The CDR3 protein is CASSFGQGYEQYL. The CDR3 DNA reads as TGTGCCAGCAGCTTCGGGCAGGGCTACGAGCAGTACCTC. The chain has TRBV11-3 and TRBJ2-7, with D possibly TRBD1 on 5 matching bases. Germline V gives CDR1 SGHNT, CDR2 YENEEA. V was trimmed by 3 bases and J by 3 bases, leaving 9 bases between them. This CDR3 has 13 residues.

The rearrangement links TRBV6-1 to TRBJ1-5; D unresolved. Trimming stripped 1 base from V and 5 bases from J, with 12 bases between. From germline, CDR1 is MNHNS and CDR2 SASEGT. This CDR3 contains 15 residues. The chain's CDR3 is CASSEGDQDYQPQHF. CDR3 bases: TGTGCCAGCAGTGAAGGGGATCAGGATTATCAGCCCCAGCATTTT.

Many counts were recorded for this clonotype. The V and J genes are TRBV5-5 and TRBJ1-6; the D is unclear. With 3 bases removed from V and 0 bases from J, the gap between germline ends came to 16 bases. The length of the CDR3 is 18 residues. Germline lookup yields CDR1 SGHKS and CDR2 YYEKEE (reference sequence). In DNA form, the CDR3 reads TGTGCCAGCAGCTGGGAATTACTCTCCAGCTCCTATAATTCACCCCTCCACTTT. Protein product: CASSWELLSSSYNSPLHF.

This clonotype was detected many times. The genes are TRBV20-1 and TRBJ2-2; TRBD2 might be the D (6 bases). There are 15 residues in the CDR3. CDR1 is DFQATT, CDR2 SNEGSKA, per germline (reference sequence). The CDR3 here is CRVAAGGLNTGELFF. The DNA of the CDR3 is TGCAGGGTGGCAGCGGGCGGGCTGAACACCGGGGAGCTGTTTTTT.

This clonotype appeared many times. The genes are TRBV6-5 and TRBJ2-2, with D tentatively TRBD1 or TRBD2 (5 bases each). Looked up from germline, CDR1 is MNHEY and CDR2 is SVGAGI. The CDR3 covers 14 residues. The V gene lost 6 bases and the J gene lost 6 bases, with 14 bases spanning the gap. The CDR3 here is CASRPGPMAGELFF. DNA for the CDR3: TGTGCCAGCAGGCCGGGACCTATGGCCGGGGAGCTGTTTTTT.

This sequence joins TRBV3-1 and TRBJ2-2; D unclear. CDR3 size: 15 residues. CDR1 LGHDT and CDR2 YNNKEL come from the germline V gene (reference sequence). V was cut by 1 base and J by 0 bases, with 6 bases left in between. CDR3 loop: CASSQGLANTGELFF. CDR3 sequence (DNA): TGTGCCAGCAGCCAAGGTCTAGCGAACACCGGGGAGCTGTTTTTT.

This clonotype was seen many times. The chain employs TRBV6-2 or TRBV6-3 and TRBJ2-1, with 7 positions matching TRBD2. The CDR3 is 15 residues long. Trimming cost V 1 base and J 3 bases; bases outside gene matches: 3. Germline V gene lookup returns CDR1 MNHEY and CDR2 SVGEGT. CDR3 sequence (DNA): TGTGCCAGCAGTTACTGGCGGGAGTTCTACAATGAGCAGTTCTTC. It translates to CASSYWREFYNEQFF.

This clonotype was picked up many times. V and J are TRBV2 and TRBJ2-3; 15 bases are shared with TRBD2. The V gene's germline CDR1 is SNHLY and CDR2 FYNNEI. Trimming at V came to 2 bases and at J to 6 bases, leaving 3 bases not matched to a gene. CDR3 size: 16 residues. The CDR3: CASSESGLAGGDTQYF. The CDR3 DNA is TGTGCCAGCAGTGAATCCGGACTAGCGGGAGGGGATACGCAGTATTTT.

This clonotype has at least ten counts. The V and J genes are TRBV7-9 and TRBJ2-2; 14 nucleotides align to TRBD2. The CDR3 runs 20 residues. The germline V gene encodes CDR1 SEHNR and CDR2 FQNEAQ (reference sequence). The J segment lost 8 bases and the V segment lost 2 bases, leaving 16 bases of the junction unmatched. CDR3 sequence: CASSLSHIGGLAGVSGELFF. The CDR3 DNA reads as TGTGCCAGCAGCTTATCCCATATCGGGGGACTAGCGGGAGTGTCGGGGGAGCTGTTTTTT.

This clonotype was detected many times. The J gene is TRBJ2-1, the V gene TRBV6-5; no reliable D call. The V gene lost 8 bases and the J gene lost 5 bases, with 4 bases spanning the gap. Per the germline V gene, CDR1 is MNHEY and CDR2 is SVGAGI. This CDR3 spans 10 amino acids. CDR3 sequence (DNA): TGTGCCAGCGGGGACAATGAGCAGTTCTTC. Amino acids: CASGDNEQFF.

With respect to this clonotype: A much larger clonotype is one base distant, so this may be a read error. The chain recombines TRBV7-6 with TRBJ2-2, with 8 bases identical to TRBD2. Looked up from germline, CDR1 is SGHVS and CDR2 is FNYEAQ. The CDR3 sequence is 15 residues long. V dropped 5 bases and J dropped 7; count of bases not matched to a gene: 9. CDR3 DNA: TGTGCCAGCAGCCTAAGAGCGGGAGCGATCGGGGAGCTGTTTTTT. Its translation: CASSLRAGAIGELFF.

This clonotype was seen ten or more times. This rearrangement joins TRBV5-1 to TRBJ2-7, with TRBD2 identical over 10 bases. After removal of 4 bases from V and 5 bases from J, the junction contained 6 bases not matched to a gene. Germline CDR1 reads SGHRS; CDR2 reads YFSETQ. The CDR3 contains 14 residues. The CDR3 region has the DNA TGCGCCAGCAGCACTGTGAGCGGGAGGGACGAGCAGTACTTC. This sequence encodes CASSTVSGRDEQYF.

Judged by abundance, this clonotype is medium-sized. This chain links TRBV7-8 with TRBJ1-5, with D uncertain. Germline loops: CDR1 SGHVS, CDR2 FQNEAQ. V was cut by 1 base and J by 0 bases, with 7 bases left in between. The CDR3 runs 15 residues. The CDR3 sequence: CASSLGTLSNQPQHF. CDR3 bases: TGTGCCAGCAGCTTAGGGACCCTTAGCAATCAGCCCCAGCATTTT.

Comment on this clonotype: An end of the junction differs from the germline gene, which may be a read error. The chain employs TRBV11-2 and TRBJ2-1, with 9 nucleotides matching TRBD2. The length of the CDR3 is 16 residues. CDR1 is SGHAT and CDR2 is FQNNGV in the germline V gene. DNA for the CDR3: TGTGCCAGCAGCTTAGGTCCGCTAGCGGGATTCAATGAGCAGTCCTTC. Its translation: CASSLGPLAGFNEQSF.

This clonotype was detected many times. The J gene is TRBJ1-5, the V gene TRBV20-1, with D possibly TRBD1 on 5 matching bases. Germline CDR1 DFQATT, CDR2 SNEGSKA (reference sequence). CDR3 length equals 13 residues. Between the trimmed V and J ends, which lost 3 bases and 6 bases, there was a span of 12 bases. For the CDR3, the DNA is TGCAGTGCTAGGGGAGGGGCTGGTCAGCCCCAGCATTTT. Encoded protein: CSARGGAGQPQHF.

This clonotype was recorded at least ten times. The chain joins TRBV9 to TRBJ2-3, with D unclear. Germline V gene sequence: CDR1 SGDLS, CDR2 YYNGEE. The CDR3 covers 15 residues. The V and J ends lost 2 bases and 4 bases respectively, with 14 bases between them. The CDR3 region has the DNA TGTGCCAGCAGCGTCAAGGGCGAGTACGCAGATACGCAGTATTTT. This encodes CASSVKGEYADTQYF.

The sample holds many counts of this clonotype. The gene calls are TRBV2 and TRBJ1-2; D unresolved. CDR1 is SNHLY and CDR2 is FYNNEI in the germline V gene. The CDR3 length is 13 residues. The V gene lost 5 bases and the J gene lost 0 bases, with 7 bases spanning the gap. This chain's CDR3 is CASSRVTNYGYTF. As DNA, the CDR3 is TGTGCCAGCAGTAGGGTGACTAACTATGGCTACACCTTC.

Note on this clonotype: A much larger clone differs from this one at a single base, so this may be a read error. The conserved phenylalanine or tryptophan normally closing the CDR3 is absent here, so this likely arose from a read error. The V gene is TRBV27, the J gene TRBJ1-2; tentative D call: TRBD1 (6 bases). Germline values: CDR1 MNHEY, CDR2 SMNVEV (reference sequence). The CDR3 consists of 14 residues. V gave up 8 bases and J gave up 4 bases, with 17 bases separating them. DNA of the CDR3: TGTGCCAGCCGCGGGGGGCTGGAGATCTATGGCTACACCTCC. Translating gives CASRGGLEIYGYTS.